Below, 32 T cell receptor beta chains from the same sample are listed, as sequenced in a study of shared clonotypes between healthy human individuals. Assay used: immunoSEQ multiplex PCR; TCRdb lists only in-frame clones, some missing. The repertoire consists of about 500,000 clones, with around 77% occurring once and the leading ten covering approximately 12%. The source material was PBMCs. Every receptor here comes from a woman aged 35 to 49 in good health. Some clones in this sample may be carry-over from other donors' samples.

The rearrangement uses TRBV5-6 and TRBJ2-3; D might be TRBD1 (6 bases). Germline V gene sequence: CDR1 SGHDT, CDR2 YYEEEE. V was shortened by 6 bases and J by 2 bases, with 16 bases between the two germline ends. CDR3 length: 15 residues. In nucleotides, the CDR3 is TGTGCCAGCAATCGGGTGGACAGAGACACAGATACGCAGTATTTT. Translated, it gives CASNRVDRDTDTQYF.

The chain links TRBV7-2 to TRBJ2-6; possibly TRBD1 for D (5 bases). Germline lookup yields CDR1 SGHTA and CDR2 FQGNSA. Trimming removed 2 bases from V and 0 bases from J, with 11 bases in between. The CDR3 loop spans 17 amino acids. CDR3: CASSLQGDPSGANVLTF. The CDR3 nucleotides read TGTGCCAGCAGCTTACAGGGCGACCCCTCTGGGGCCAACGTCCTGACTTTC.

Details on this clone: A far larger clone is off by one base, so a read error is likely. The sample has other DNA sequences that encode this CDR3 too. The rearrangement uses TRBV29-1 and TRBJ2-3, with a possible D match to TRBD2 (5 bases). From germline, CDR1 is SQVTM and CDR2 ANQGSEA. The CDR3 length is 13 residues. CDR3 bases: TGTAGCGTTGTAACAGATAGCACAGATACGCAGTATTTT. Its protein is CSVVTDSTDTQYF.

The chain recombines TRBV5-6 with TRBJ2-1; TRBD2 matches 9 bases. CDR3 size: 15 residues. CDR1 and CDR2 from the germline V gene are SGHDT and YYEEEE. The junction had 10 bases not matched to a gene; V was cut back by 4 bases and J by 8 bases. The CDR3 sequence: CASSLASGRMYEQFF. In DNA, the CDR3 is TGTGCCAGCAGCCTAGCGAGCGGGAGGATGTATGAGCAGTTCTTC. The entire variable domain, with the rest obtained from reference TRBV5-6 and TRBJ2-1, is as follows: DAGVTQSPTHLIKTRGQQVTLRCSPKSGHDTVSWYQQALGQGPQFIFQYYEEEERQRGNFPDRFSGHQFPNYSSELNVNALLLGDSALYLCASSLASGRMYEQFFGPGTRLTVL.

This clone was found a few times. The J gene is TRBJ2-5, the V gene TRBV15; 8 bases match TRBD2. The DNA matches TRBJ2-7 better at its end, which makes the J call doubtful. Germline V gives CDR1 LNHNV, CDR2 YYDKDF (reference sequence). This CDR3 contains 19 residues. DNA of the CDR3: TGTGCCACCAGCAGAGATGGCGGGAGGCTAGCGGACCTAACCTACGAGCAGTACTTC. Protein product: CATSRDGGRLADLTYEQYF.

The V call is TRBV7-6, the J call TRBJ2-1; D is unclear. The germline V gene has CDR1 SGHVS and CDR2 FNYEAQ. The V gene lost 5 bases and the J gene lost 12 bases, with 14 bases spanning the gap. This CDR3 is 12 amino acids long. The CDR3 sequence: CASSQPVGGQFF. The CDR3 region has the DNA TGTGCCAGCAGCCAACCCGTCGGTGGGCAGTTCTTC.

The CDR3 region has the DNA TGTGCCATCAGACCCGGGACAGGGGCGAGTCAGCCCCAGCATTTT. Protein: CAIRPGTGASQPQHF. The chain carries TRBV10-3 and TRBJ1-5, with 10 bases that match TRBD1. The CDR3 sequence is 15 residues long. In germline, CDR1 is ENHRY, CDR2 SYGVKD. The J segment lost 6 bases and the V segment lost 6 bases, leaving 8 bases of the junction unmatched.

The V gene is TRBV13, the J gene TRBJ2-1; D gene ambiguous. V was shortened by 2 bases and J by 5 bases, with 4 bases between the two germline ends. CDR1 is PRHDT and CDR2 is FYEKMQ in the germline V gene (reference sequence). The CDR3 extends over 12 amino acids. CDR3 in amino acids: CASSLNHNEQFF. CDR3 coding DNA: TGTGCCAGCAGCTTAAATCACAATGAGCAGTTCTTC.

V gene TRBV5-6 combines with J gene TRBJ1-4, with unresolved D. CDR1 and CDR2 from the germline V gene are SGHDT and YYEEEE. The germline V and J ends were trimmed by 3 bases and 8 bases, with 14 bases remaining between them. The CDR3 sequence is 14 residues long. The CDR3 DNA reads TGTGCCAGCAGCTCCCGACATAGGAGAGAAAAACTGTTTTTT. It translates to CASSSRHRREKLFF.

The V and J genes are TRBV7-2 and TRBJ2-3, with 8 bases fitting TRBD2. The V and J ends lost 6 bases and 5 bases, in that order; junction bases with no gene match: 13. This CDR3 contains 16 residues. Per the germline V gene, CDR1 is SGHTA and CDR2 is FQGNSA. CDR3 nucleotides: TGTGCCAGCAGACACTCTCGGGCGGGGGGACAAGATACGCAGTATTTT. This gives the protein CASRHSRAGGQDTQYF.

The genes are TRBV5-6 and TRBJ2-3; 14 positions match TRBD2. Germline V gene lookup returns CDR1 SGHDT and CDR2 YYEEEE. This CDR3 is 14 amino acids long. Losses at the gene ends were 9 bases for V and 6 bases for J; bases not matched to a gene: 6. The CDR3 here is CATGTSGSADTQYF. In DNA, the CDR3 is TGTGCCACCGGGACTAGCGGGAGTGCGGATACGCAGTATTTT.

V is TRBV28 and J is TRBJ1-5, with D maybe TRBD1 (5 bases). V was cut by 6 bases and J by 6 bases, with 15 bases left in between. The CDR3 is made up of 14 amino acids. From germline, CDR1 is MDHEN and CDR2 SYDVKM. In nucleotides, the CDR3 is TGTGCCAGCAGCAGGGCGGGGGAGGTTCAGCCCCAGCATTTT. This sequence encodes CASSRAGEVQPQHF.

V and J are TRBV28 and TRBJ1-2; the D gene is possibly TRBD1 (5 bases). The germline V and J ends were trimmed by 4 bases and 1 base, with 7 bases remaining between them. Germline V CDR1 and CDR2: MDHEN, SYDVKM. The CDR3 is 13 amino acids. CDR3 loop: CASSSGINYGYTF. CDR3 bases: TGTGCCAGCAGTTCAGGGATTAACTATGGCTACACCTTC.

As for this clone: The CDR3 carries no conserved terminal phenylalanine or tryptophan, so it likely arises from a read error. The chain is built from TRBV5-5 and TRBJ2-7, with 11 positions matching TRBD1. The CDR3 contains 15 residues. Germline V CDR1 and CDR2: SGHKS, YYEKEE (reference sequence). V gave up 3 bases and J gave up 4 bases; unmatched junction bases: 6. The CDR3 loop is CASSSGTGGPYEQYL. Written as DNA, the CDR3 is TGTGCCAGCAGCTCCGGGACAGGGGGTCCTTACGAGCAGTACCTC.

The chain carries TRBV7-9 and TRBJ2-7; 7 positions match TRBD1. The CDR3 spans 14 residues. Germline loops: CDR1 SEHNR, CDR2 FQNEAQ (reference sequence). Losses at the gene ends were 6 bases for V and 4 bases for J; bases not matched to a gene: 9. DNA for the CDR3: TGTGCCAGCAGTCCCCCCGGGACAGCGTACGAGCAGTACTTC. Its translation is CASSPPGTAYEQYF. Drawing the rest from reference TRBV7-9 and TRBJ2-7, the complete variable domain is DTGVSQNPRHKITKRGQNVTFRCDPISEHNRLYWYRQTLGQGPEFLTYFQNEAQLEKSRLLSDRFSAERPKGSFSTLEIQRTEQGDSAMYLCASSPPGTAYEQYFGPGTRLTVT.

The chain has TRBV6-1 and TRBJ2-7; TRBD2 is a possible D gene (6 bases). This CDR3 comprises 14 residues. The germline CDR1 and CDR2 sequences are MNHNS and SASEGT. With 5 bases removed from V and 6 bases from J, the gap between germline ends came to 17 bases. CDR3 in amino acids: CASSLGTPQGEQYF. The CDR3 nucleotides read TGTGCCAGCAGTCTCGGGACTCCCCAAGGCGAGCAGTACTTC.

This sequence joins TRBV7-8 and TRBJ2-6; TRBD1 matches 11 bases. The CDR3 totals 17 residues. Trimming took 8 bases from V and 1 from J; bases not matched to a gene: 7. Germline V gene lookup returns CDR1 SGHVS and CDR2 FQNEAQ. This CDR3 reads CASQRTGGFSGANVLTF. CDR3 DNA: TGTGCCAGCCAGAGGACAGGGGGCTTTTCTGGGGCCAACGTCCTGACTTTC.

The rearrangement links TRBV29-1 to TRBJ2-2; possible D gene TRBD2, 6 bases. The germline CDR1 and CDR2 sequences are SQVTM and ANQGSEA. CDR3 length: 17 residues. Deletions cut 6 bases from V and 6 bases from J, with 26 bases between. CDR3 sequence (DNA): TGCAGCGTGAATCGGGGGTACCAGCAGGCCGGCGCCGGGGAGCTGTTTTTT. Protein product: CSVNRGYQQAGAGELFF.

The chain joins TRBV28 to TRBJ2-3, with D possibly matching TRBD2 (6 bases). With 8 bases removed from V and 3 bases from J, the gap between germline ends came to 18 bases. There are 15 residues in the CDR3. Germline CDR1 reads MDHEN; CDR2 reads SYDVKM. The CDR3 coding sequence is TGTGCCAGCGGACCCGACGGGGGAGCTACAGATACGCAGTATTTT. Protein sequence: CASGPDGGATDTQYF. The variable domain in full, with the rest retrieved from reference TRBV28 and TRBJ2-3, is DVKVTQSSRYLVKRTGEKVFLECVQDMDHENMFWYRQDPGLGLRLIYFSYDVKMKEKGDIPEGYSVSREKKERFSLILESASTNQTSMYLCASGPDGGATDTQYFGPGTRLTVL.

The genes are TRBV5-1 and TRBJ1-1; D is possibly TRBD1 (6 bases). Germline CDR1 and CDR2: SGHRS and YFSETQ. V shed 4 bases and J shed 1 base, with 11 bases lying between them. There are 14 residues in the CDR3. The CDR3 reads CASSPRGQNTEAFF. The CDR3 region has the DNA TGCGCCAGCAGCCCCAGGGGCCAGAACACTGAAGCTTTCTTT.

A note on this clone: Only one base separates this from a far larger clonotype, so it likely reflects a read error. The CDR3 spells CASSSPVPYKQYF. For the CDR3, the DNA is TGTGCCAGCAGTTCACCCGTCCCCTACAAGCAGTACTTC. The chain joins TRBV2 to TRBJ2-7; no reliable D call. CDR1 is SNHLY, CDR2 FYNNEI, per germline. This CDR3 contains 13 residues. The whole variable domain, remainder taken from reference TRBV2 and TRBJ2-7, is EPEVTQTPSHQVTQMGQEVILRCVPISNHLYFYWYRQILGQKVEFLVSFYNNEISEKSEIFDDQFSVERPDGSNFTLKIRSTKLEDSAMYFCASSSPVPYKQYFGPGTRLTVT.

This chain uses TRBV15 with TRBJ2-1; a possible D gene is TRBD2 (6 bases). Trimming took off 8 bases at V and 8 bases at J, with 19 bases between the two ends. There are 14 residues in the CDR3. CDR1 and CDR2 (germline): LNHNV, YYDKDF (reference sequence). The CDR3 nucleotides are TGTGCCACCGCTTCGGGACTTGCCCCGCATGAGCAGTTCTTC. Encoded protein: CATASGLAPHEQFF.

Concerning this clone itself: With a much larger clone just one base away, this may be a read error. The CDR3 here is CASSRAQSSPPTDTQYF. Written as DNA, the CDR3 is TGCGCCAGCAGCCGAGCTCAATCCTCGCCCCCCACAGATACGCAGTATTTT. The chain uses TRBV4-3 and TRBJ2-3; D unresolved. This CDR3 spans 17 amino acids. Germline values: CDR1 LGHNA, CDR2 YSLEER. Trimming stripped 4 bases from V and 2 bases from J, with 19 bases between.

The chain uses TRBV5-1 and TRBJ2-5; 8 bases match TRBD1. Germline CDR1 SGHRS, CDR2 YFSETQ. Losses at the gene ends were 1 base for V and 4 bases for J; bases not matched to a gene: 12. The CDR3 has 17 residues. CDR3 residues: CASSLRLGTGSGETQYF. The CDR3 DNA sequence: TGCGCCAGCAGCTTGAGATTGGGGACAGGTTCGGGAGAGACCCAGTACTTC.

The CDR3 here is CSVITGWNEQFF. For the CDR3, the DNA is TGCAGCGTAATTACAGGGTGGAATGAGCAGTTCTTC. The chain couples TRBV29-1 to TRBJ2-1; D perhaps matches TRBD1 (6 bases). This CDR3 has 12 residues. Trimming cost V 6 bases and J 7 bases, with 13 bases left between them. Germline V lookup: CDR1 SQVTM, CDR2 ANQGSEA.

This chain links TRBV27 with TRBJ2-5; possibly TRBD1 or TRBD2 for D (6 bases each). The germline V gene has CDR1 MNHEY and CDR2 SMNVEV (reference sequence). Trimming cost V 6 bases and J 4 bases, with 18 bases left between them. The length of the CDR3 is 15 residues. This CDR3 reads CASSPLGGLGETQYF. CDR3 nucleotides: TGTGCCAGCAGCCCCTTGGGGGGCCTCGGAGAGACCCAGTACTTC.

The chain couples TRBV7-9 to TRBJ2-7, with D hard to call. The germline CDR1 and CDR2 sequences are SEHNR and FQNEAQ (reference sequence). Trimming removed 1 base at V and 0 bases at J, with 13 bases between. The CDR3 totals 16 residues. For the CDR3, the DNA is TGTGCCAGCAGCTTAGATCGGGCATCCGGCTCCTACGAGCAGTACTTC. Translated, it gives CASSLDRASGSYEQYF.

This chain joins TRBV7-6 and TRBJ2-5, with no clear D. Deletions cut 1 base from V and 1 base from J, with 13 bases between. CDR1 is SGHVS and CDR2 is FNYEAQ in the germline V gene. The CDR3 contains 16 residues. The chain's CDR3 is CASSLGSQVSQETQYF. The CDR3 DNA is TGTGCCAGCAGCTTAGGAAGTCAGGTCTCCCAAGAGACCCAGTACTTC.

Notes on this clone: Since a much larger clone is just one base distant, this may be a read error. V usage is TRBV9 and J usage is TRBJ2-7; D unresolved. The V gene lost 4 bases and the J gene lost 9 bases, with 14 bases spanning the gap. This CDR3 contains 12 residues. CDR1 SGDLS and CDR2 YYNGEE come from the germline V gene. CDR3 nucleotides: TGTGCCAGCAGCCCAAACGTTCACGGGCAGTACTTC. Its protein is CASSPNVHGQYF.

The chain carries TRBV6-6 and TRBJ2-7, with D tentatively TRBD1 (6 bases). V was pared by 4 bases and J by 2 bases, with 12 bases between. Germline V lookup: CDR1 MNHNY, CDR2 SVGAGI (reference sequence). CDR3 length: 14 amino acids. CDR3 amino acids: CASSSKQGPYEQYF. The CDR3 region has the DNA TGTGCCAGCAGTTCCAAACAGGGCCCCTACGAGCAGTACTTC.

The V and J genes are TRBV5-1 and TRBJ2-3; a possible D gene is TRBD1 (6 bases). V was cut by 5 bases and J by 6 bases, with 10 bases left in between. The CDR3 loop spans 12 amino acids. Germline V CDR1 and CDR2: SGHRS, YFSETQ. The CDR3 reads CASRVGADTQYF. For the CDR3, the DNA is TGCGCCAGCAGGGTGGGGGCGGATACGCAGTATTTT.

The V and J genes are TRBV18 and TRBJ1-4; 8 nucleotides agree with TRBD1. The ends lost 6 bases at V and 0 bases at J; junction bases unmatched: 6. Germline V gene sequence: CDR1 KGHSH, CDR2 LQKENI. The CDR3 has 16 residues. The CDR3 DNA reads as TGTGCCAGCTCGGCCGGACAGGGTGCAACTAATGAAAAACTGTTTTTT. Encoded protein: CASSAGQGATNEKLFF.